These T cell receptor beta chains were read from a single sample in a study of blood T cell repertoires in COVID-19. Clones were sequenced by immunoSEQ multiplex PCR, and TCRdb holds only the in-frame ones, with some missing. The sample gives around 500,000 clones, 70% to 90% of which show up once; roughly 3.2% is in the top ten. Material: peripheral blood. These receptors were obtained from a human donor in a cohort sampled during active COVID-19. Both conserved end residues are part of each CDR3. Fields, in order: J gene, clone size, V gene, D gene, CDR3 DNA, CDR3 protein. A D gene is named only where the DNA matches it firmly. Rows may omit the clone size; those that give it use once, few, many or a size class.

TRBJ2-5	-	TRBV11-3	TRBD1	TGTGCCAGCAGCGAGGACAGGGGGCGGCAAGAGACCCAGTACTTC	CASSEDRGRQETQYF
TRBJ1-2	-	TRBV2	TRBD1	TGTGCCAGCAGGAGTTCAGGGGGAGTGAATGGCTACACCTTC	CASRSSGGVNGYTF
TRBJ2-1	once	TRBV27	TRBD2	TGTGCCAGCAGTCTACAAGCAGCGAGCGGGAGGGCTCTCGGGTTTAATGAGCAGTTCTTC	CASSLQAASGRALGFNEQFF
TRBJ1-2	few	TRBV23-1	-	TGCGCCAGCAGTCTTCCGGGACACCCTAACTATGGCTACACCTTC	CASSLPGHPNYGYTF
TRBJ2-1	few	TRBV9	TRBD2	TGTGCCAGCAGCGCGGGAGGGGAAACCTACAATGAGCAGTTCTTC	CASSAGGETYNEQFF
TRBJ1-5	few	TRBV28	TRBD1	TGTGCCAGCAGTTACAACAGGGGGTTCGGAGGGCAGCCCCAGCATTTT	CASSYNRGFGGQPQHF
TRBJ1-2	-	TRBV27	TRBD1	TGTGCCAGCAGTTTACGGCCCTTGGGGACAGGGATAAATGGCTACACCTTC	CASSLRPLGTGINGYTF
TRBJ2-7	few	TRBV7-9	TRBD1	TGTGCCAGCAGCCCGCGGGACAGGGGAGGTCAAGAGCAGTACTTC	CASSPRDRGGQEQYF
TRBJ1-3	-	TRBV11-2	-	TGTGCCAGCAGCTTAGACAGGGTTGGAAACACCATATATTTT	CASSLDRVGNTIYF
TRBJ1-6	-	TRBV30	-	TGTGCCTGGGGACGAACGGGGAATTCACCCCTCCACTTT	CAWGRTGNSPLHF
TRBJ2-7	-	TRBV11-2	-	TGTGCCAGCAGCTTAGCCGTGGGGGCGTTCTCCTACGAGCAGTACTTC	CASSLAVGAFSYEQYF
TRBJ1-5	once	TRBV10-3	-	TGTGCCATCAGTGAGTCGGGGGGGGCTGGGCCTTGGGGCAATCAGCCCCAGCATTTT	CAISESGGAGPWGNQPQHF
TRBJ2-7	-	TRBV9	TRBD2	TGTGCCAGCAGCGGGGGACTAGCGGTTCCCTACGAGCAGTACTTC	CASSGGLAVPYEQYF
TRBJ2-2	-	TRBV19	-	TGTGCCAGTAGTATCAGTACCGGGACACACACCGGGGAGCTGTTTTTT	CASSISTGTHTGELFF
TRBJ1-4	-	TRBV7-8	TRBD1	TGTGCCAGCAGCTTAAGTCGAACACAAGCCACCGGACAGGGCCGGCTCAAACTGTTTTTT	CASSLSRTQATGQGRLKLFF
TRBJ2-2	few	TRBV4-2	TRBD2	TGTGCCAGCAGCCAACTTAGCGGGAGGGCCGGGAATTGGGAGCTGTTTTTT	CASSQLSGRAGNWELFF
TRBJ2-5	few	TRBV27	-	TGTGCCAGCAGTTTCCCACAAGAGACCCAGTACTTC	CASSFPQETQYF
TRBJ2-1	once	TRBV19	TRBD2	TGTGCCAGTAGATCGGGACTAGCGGGATCCCATGAGCAGTTCTTC	CASRSGLAGSHEQFF
TRBJ2-3	-	TRBV20-1	TRBD2	TGCAGTGCTAGTCCGGGACTAGCGGGAGGATCTATATCCACAGATACGCAGTATTTT	CSASPGLAGGSISTDTQYF
TRBJ1-1	-	TRBV6-5	TRBD1	TGTGCCAGCAGCCGGACAGGGAACACTGAAGCTTTCTTT	CASSRTGNTEAFF
TRBJ1-5	-	TRBV2	-	TGTGCCAGCAACCGGTATAGCAATCAGCCCCAGCATTTT	CASNRYSNQPQHF
TRBJ2-3	-	TRBV19	TRBD2	TGTGCCAGTAGTTCCACCGGGACTAGCGTCGGCACAGATACGCAGTATTTT	CASSSTGTSVGTDTQYF
TRBJ1-1	-	TRBV6-5	-	TGTGCCAGCAGGCGGGGGCCCGACACTGAAGCTTTCTTT	CASRRGPDTEAFF
TRBJ1-2	-	TRBV7-2	TRBD1	TGTGCCAGCAGCCGGGACAGGGGCGAGGTTGGCTACACCTTC	CASSRDRGEVGYTF
TRBJ2-1	-	TRBV20-1	TRBD1	TGCAGTGCTAGTCTGGACAGGGGATACAATGAGCAGTTCTTC	CSASLDRGYNEQFF
TRBJ2-2	-	TRBV27	-	TGTGCCAGCAGTTTGAACGACAGATTCACCGGGGAGCTGTTTTTT	CASSLNDRFTGELFF
TRBJ1-4	-	TRBV19	-	TGTGCCAGTAGGGATACAGGCCGGTCCGATGAAAAACTGTTTTTT	CASRDTGRSDEKLFF
TRBJ1-3	-	TRBV30	-	TGTGCCTGGAGTGTAGGGGTCTTCTCTGGAAACACCATATATTTT	CAWSVGVFSGNTIYF
TRBJ2-2	-	TRBV4-2	TRBD1	TGTGCCAGCAGCCAAGATCTGGCAGGGGGCCTCCCCTTGTACACCGGGGAGCTGTTTTTT	CASSQDLAGGLPLYTGELFF
TRBJ2-5	-	TRBV19	-	TGTGCCAGTAGTTATGGTCCCCCAGGGACCCAGTACTTC	CASSYGPPGTQYF
TRBJ1-1	-	TRBV19	-	TGTGCCAGTAGTAAGGGGTCAAGGGGGAGCGAAGCTTTCTTT	CASSKGSRGSEAFF
TRBJ2-5	-	TRBV4-1	-	TGCGCCAGCAGCCCATTCCCGGAGGCCCAAGAGACCCAGTACTTC	CASSPFPEAQETQYF
TRBJ1-2	once	TRBV4-1	-	TGCGCCAGCAGCCCGCTCCAGGGGAACTATGGCTACACCTTC	CASSPLQGNYGYTF
TRBJ2-6	once	TRBV21-1	-	TGTGCCAGCAGCAAGATAGGAGCGCACTCTGGGGCCAACGTCCTGACTTTC	CASSKIGAHSGANVLTF
TRBJ2-5	-	TRBV30	-	TGTGCCTGGAGTGTATTGGGACTCCAGGTAGAGACCCAGTACTTC	CAWSVLGLQVETQYF
TRBJ1-1	once	TRBV6-6	-	TGTGCCAGCAGTTCCCCTGGGAAGGGGGTCTTT	CASSSPGKGVF
TRBJ1-4	-	TRBV27	-	TGTGCCAGCACCCCCGACAGTCCCAATGAAAAACTGTTTTTT	CASTPDSPNEKLFF
TRBJ2-7	-	TRBV7-2	TRBD2	TGTGCCAGCAGCTTTAGCGGGAGGATCTACGAGCAGTACTTC	CASSFSGRIYEQYF
TRBJ2-3	-	TRBV6-5	TRBD2	TGTGCCAGCAGCCTAGCGGGAGGGATAGATACGCAGTATTTT	CASSLAGGIDTQYF
TRBJ1-6	once	TRBV15	-	TGTGCCACCAGCAGAGATCGGGACTCCAGCTATAATTCACCCCTCCACTTT	CATSRDRDSSYNSPLHF
TRBJ2-1	-	TRBV7-2	-	TGTGCCAGCAGCTTAAACAGAAACAATGAGCAGTTCTTC	CASSLNRNNEQFF
TRBJ2-1	-	TRBV6-4	TRBD1	TGTGCCAGCAGTCCCGACAGGGCCCTCGTGGATGAGCAGTTCTTC	CASSPDRALVDEQFF
TRBJ2-5	-	TRBV6-2/TRBV6-3	TRBD1	TGTGCCAGCAGCGCGGACAGGGGGCGGTCAGAGACCCAGTACTTC	CASSADRGRSETQYF
TRBJ1-1	-	TRBV5-1	-	TGCGCCAGCAGCTTTACGGGAAACACTGAAGCTTTCTTT	CASSFTGNTEAFF
TRBJ2-2	-	TRBV7-2	TRBD2	TGTGCCAGCAGCTTAGATAGCGGGTTCGCCGGGGAGCTGTTTTTT	CASSLDSGFAGELFF
TRBJ1-4	-	TRBV4-2	TRBD1	TGTGCCAGCAGCCACTCACAGGGGCTTAATGAAAAACTGTTTTTT	CASSHSQGLNEKLFF
TRBJ2-5	-	TRBV18	TRBD2	TGTGCCAGCTCACCACAAGCGGGAGGTGAGGAGACCCAGTACTTC	CASSPQAGGEETQYF
TRBJ2-2	-	TRBV12-5	-	TGTGCTAGTGGTTTGTGGGCAGCCGGGGAGCTGTTTTTT	CASGLWAAGELFF
TRBJ2-3	-	TRBV9	TRBD2	TGTGCCAGCAGCGTTCTTAGCGGGAGCCTCACAGATACGCAGTATTTT	CASSVLSGSLTDTQYF
TRBJ2-7	-	TRBV28	TRBD1	TGTGCCAGCAGCCTCCATCAGGGGGCCGGGGAGCAGTACTTC	CASSLHQGAGEQYF
TRBJ2-4	-	TRBV5-6	TRBD2	TGTGCCAGCAGCTATGGGACTATTTTCTCGTACTTC	CASSYGTIFSYF
TRBJ1-1	-	TRBV5-4	-	TGTGCCAGCAGCTCAATGGCGAGACAGGAAGCTTTCTTT	CASSSMARQEAFF
TRBJ1-1	-	TRBV29-1	-	TGCAGTTCATCTTCGGGGGGAATGAACACTGAAGCTTTCTTT	CSSSSGGMNTEAFF
TRBJ2-2	-	TRBV19	-	TGTGCCAGTAGTATTCGTCGCGGAGAATCCACCGGGGAGCTGTTTTTT	CASSIRRGESTGELFF